This TCR beta chain was sequenced in a study of blood T cell repertoires in COVID-19. In the original processing: For nucleated cells, counts were estimated from reference gene primer amplification. The method was immunoSEQ multiplex PCR; TCRdb's version includes in-frame clones alone and lacks a portion of them. V, J and clone size are taken as reported in that table, and D and trimming were inferred from the DNA itself. Of about 110,000 clones listed, around 81% were seen once; the top ten hold about 4%. The CDR3 is 11 amino acids. CDR1 and CDR2 (germline): MNHEY, SVGAGI. This clone was observed a few times.

This sequence was found in a woman in her sixties or seventies with acute or convalescent COVID-19. The gene calls are TRBV6-5 and TRBJ1-1; D gene ambiguous. Sequenced input: peripheral blood. The CDR3 here is CVTFENTEAFF. The CDR3 region has the DNA TGTGTAACATTCGAGAACACTGAAGCTTTCTTT.